These 32 T cell receptor beta chains were sequenced from one sample in a study of response to subunit inactivated influenza vaccine. Each CDR3 protein gets one entry after TCRdb re-called the RT-PCR reads with MiXCR. The sample records 650,000 to 850,000 distinct CDR3 sequences, roughly 14% being singletons. Material: PBMCs from blood, obtained 14 to 15 days before vaccination. These receptors were taken from a man aged 50-60 years who received an inactivated influenza vaccine.

The genes are TRBV6-5 and TRBJ2-2; no clear D gene. V lost 2 bases and J lost 0, with 7 bases in between. The CDR3 consists of 15 residues. Germline loops: CDR1 MNHEY, CDR2 SVGAGI. CDR3 coding DNA: TGTGCCAGCAGTTACACCAACACGAACACCGGGGAGCTGTTTTTT. This encodes CASSYTNTNTGELFF.

The chain uses TRBV9 and TRBJ2-5; TRBD2 agrees at 9 bases. The germline V gene has CDR1 SGDLS and CDR2 YYNGEE. The CDR3 totals 16 residues. The trim removed 5 bases at V and 4 bases at J, leaving 12 bases unmatched. CDR3 DNA sequence: TGTGCCAGCAGTCGTGGTCCTAGCGGGGCGGGAGAGACCCAGTACTTC. Its protein product is CASSRGPSGAGETQYF. Filled out from reference TRBV9 and TRBJ2-5, the complete variable domain reads DSGVTQTPKHLITATGQRVTLRCSPRSGDLSVYWYQQSLDQGLQFLIQYYNGEERAKGNILERFSAQQFPDLHSELNLSSLELGDSALYFCASSRGPSGAGETQYFGPGTRLLVL.

In its sample, this clonotype was seen a few times. The chain recombines TRBV5-1 with TRBJ2-7; no reliable D call. Trimming took 4 bases from V and 0 from J, leaving 8 bases between them. Germline CDR1 is SGHRS and CDR2 is YFSETQ. This CDR3 is built from 13 residues. Here the CDR3 reads CASSAHSSYEQYF. Written as DNA, the CDR3 is TGCGCCAGCAGCGCACACAGCTCCTACGAGCAGTACTTC. The full variable domain, in which reference TRBV5-1 and TRBJ2-7 provide the parts outside the CDR3, is KAGVTQTPRYLIKTRGQQVTLSCSPISGHRSVSWYQQTPGQGLQFLFEYFSETQRNKGNFPGRFSGRQFSNSRSEMNVSTLELGDSALYLCASSAHSSYEQYFGPGTRLTVT.

The chain links TRBV27 to TRBJ2-7; D may be TRBD1 or TRBD2 (5 bases each). This CDR3 has 19 residues. Germline CDR1 is MNHEY and CDR2 is SMNVEV (reference sequence). Trimming removed 5 bases from V and 0 bases from J, with 26 bases in between. Here the CDR3 DNA reads TGTGCCAGCAGTATAGTGAGGGGAAGGCGGGTTTTGAGCTCCTACGAGCAGTACTTC. It is translated as CASSIVRGRRVLSSYEQYF.

V and J are TRBV12-3 or TRBV12-4 and TRBJ1-1; D may be TRBD1 (5 bases). The ends were cut back, 7 bases at V and 2 bases at J, with 14 bases in the middle. This CDR3 has 14 amino acids. The CDR3 DNA is TGTGCCAGCACCCTGGGAGGGGCAAACACTGAAGCTTTCTTT. This translates into CASTLGGANTEAFF.

This clonotype has only a few counts. The chain is built from TRBV6-2 or TRBV6-3 and TRBJ2-7; 8 nucleotides align to TRBD2. Per germline, CDR1 MNHEY and CDR2 SVGEGT. V was pared by 0 bases and J by 3 bases, with 7 bases of the junction left unmatched. The CDR3 loop spans 16 amino acids. CDR3: CASSYSRAGDGYEQYF. CDR3 coding DNA: TGTGCCAGCAGTTACTCGAGAGCGGGAGACGGCTACGAGCAGTACTTC.

This clonotype showed up just a few times. The chain has TRBV4-1 and TRBJ1-2; D is unclear. From germline, CDR1 is MGHRA and CDR2 YSYEKL. The germline V and J ends were trimmed by 0 bases and 0 bases, with 14 bases remaining between them. The CDR3 is 17 residues long. The CDR3 sequence is CASSQEQVPEPNYGYTF. The DNA for the CDR3 is TGCGCCAGCAGCCAAGAGCAGGTACCAGAACCTAACTATGGCTACACCTTC.

V and J are TRBV10-3 and TRBJ2-7, with a weak D call TRBD1 (5 bases). Germline CDR1 and CDR2: ENHRY and SYGVKD. This CDR3 comprises 14 residues. Trimming took 3 bases from V and 5 from J, leaving 14 bases between them. The CDR3 protein is CAISEVSGKDEQYF. Written as DNA, the CDR3 is TGTGCCATCAGTGAAGTGTCAGGGAAAGACGAGCAGTACTTC.

This chain uses TRBV19 with TRBJ2-4, with D perhaps matching TRBD1 (5 bases). CDR1 is LNHDA and CDR2 is SQIVND in the germline V gene (reference sequence). The CDR3 is made up of 13 amino acids. Between the trimmed V and J ends, which lost 5 bases and 7 bases, there was a span of 12 bases. The CDR3 DNA is TGTGCCAGTAGTCTCGGCAGGGCGAACATTCAGTACTTC. Translating it yields CASSLGRANIQYF.

This clonotype has only a few counts. The gene calls are TRBV7-2 and TRBJ2-1, with no clear D. Germline lookup yields CDR1 SGHTA and CDR2 FQGNSA. The CDR3 spans 17 residues. The germline V and J ends were trimmed by 1 base and 1 base, with 14 bases remaining between them. The CDR3 region is CASSLVLAVGSYNEQFF. In nucleotides, the CDR3 is TGTGCCAGCAGCTTAGTCCTGGCGGTTGGATCCTACAATGAGCAGTTCTTC.

CDR3 sequence: CASSRLTGPNEQYF. CDR3 coding DNA: TGTGCCAGCAGCAGGTTGACAGGTCCGAACGAGCAGTACTTC. V and J are TRBV4-2 and TRBJ2-7; perhaps TRBD1 as D (6 bases). The CDR3 runs to 14 residues. CDR1 is LGHNA and CDR2 is YNFKEQ in the germline V gene. The V end was cut by 5 bases, the J end by 5 bases, with 16 bases between.

The chain combines TRBV5-5 with TRBJ1-1; D unclear. The CDR3 runs 12 residues. V lost 1 base and J 6 bases, leaving 7 bases between the germline ends. Germline V gives CDR1 SGHKS, CDR2 YYEKEE (reference sequence). The DNA of the CDR3 is TGTGCCAGCAGCTTGACCCGGTCTGAAGCTTTCTTT. Translation gives CASSLTRSEAFF. Full variable domain (remainder filled in from reference TRBV5-5 and TRBJ1-1): DAGVTQSPTHLIKTRGQQVTLRCSPISGHKSVSWYQQVLGQGPQFIFQYYEKEERGRGNFPDRFSARQFPNYSSELNVNALLLGDSALYLCASSLTRSEAFFGQGTRLTVV.

This clonotype was picked up many times. The CDR3 reads CASSQSGTSGGAHNEQFF. Written as DNA, the CDR3 is TGTGCCAGCAGCCAATCCGGGACTAGCGGGGGGGCCCACAATGAGCAGTTCTTC. This rearrangement joins TRBV11-2 to TRBJ2-1; 16 bases fit TRBD2. CDR1 is SGHAT, CDR2 FQNNGV, per germline. The trim removed 5 bases at V and 5 bases at J, leaving 9 bases unmatched. The CDR3 totals 18 residues.

This clonotype was detected only a few times. An end of the junction does not agree with germline; a read error may underlie this. The chain has TRBV6-2 or TRBV6-3 and TRBJ2-7, with 8 bases matching TRBD1. Germline CDR1 reads MNHEY; CDR2 reads SVGEGT. This CDR3 has 16 amino acids. In nucleotides, the CDR3 is TGTGCCAGCCGTTACCCCATCGGACAGGGAGAAAACGAGCAGTACTTC. This encodes CASRYPIGQGENEQYF.

V is TRBV12-3 or TRBV12-4 and J is TRBJ1-2; 12 bases match TRBD1. Unmatched junction bases numbered 10, after V lost 6 bases and J lost 8 bases. The CDR3 is 15 residues long. CDR3 DNA sequence: TGTGCCAGCAGCCCGCCGGGACAGGGGGCGCGGGGCTACACCTTC. Its translation: CASSPPGQGARGYTF.

This clonotype was seen many times. The V and J genes are TRBV12-3 or TRBV12-4 and TRBJ1-1; D might be TRBD1 (6 bases). Deletions cut 1 base from V and 3 bases from J, with 9 bases between. This CDR3 has 14 amino acids. Here the CDR3 DNA reads TGTGCCAGCAGTTTAGTTTCAGGGGACACTGAAGCTTTCTTT. Protein: CASSLVSGDTEAFF.

V and J are TRBV7-8 and TRBJ1-2, with unresolved D. V lost 5 bases to trimming and J lost 8 bases, with 12 bases between them. The CDR3 is 12 amino acids. CDR1 is SGHVS, CDR2 FQNEAQ, per germline. The CDR3 loop is CASSRDSDGYTF. Written as DNA, the CDR3 is TGTGCCAGCAGCAGGGATTCGGACGGCTACACCTTC.

A few counts support this clonotype. The chain employs TRBV7-2 and TRBJ2-7; TRBD1 matches 10 bases. V shed 0 bases and J 2 bases; nucleotides not matched to a gene: 4. This CDR3 is 16 amino acids long. The germline gives CDR1 SGHTA, CDR2 FQGNSA. CDR3 region: CASSLAGGTGAYEQYF. DNA for the CDR3: TGTGCCAGCAGCTTAGCGGGAGGGACAGGGGCCTACGAGCAGTACTTC.

This clonotype was found a few times. The genes are TRBV6-5 and TRBJ2-1, with D hard to call. The CDR3 has 15 amino acids. With 4 bases removed from V and 0 bases from J, the gap between germline ends came to 10 bases. The V gene's germline CDR1 is MNHEY and CDR2 SVGAGI. The CDR3: CASSSGWDSYNEQFF. CDR3 sequence (DNA): TGTGCCAGCAGTTCCGGGTGGGACTCCTACAATGAGCAGTTCTTC.

The J gene is TRBJ1-1, the V gene TRBV27; 9 bases map to TRBD1. This CDR3 spans 17 amino acids. Germline V CDR1 and CDR2: MNHEY, SMNVEV (reference sequence). V trimming: 6 bases; J trimming: 1 base; junction bases outside the gene matches: 12. CDR3: CASSHGTGSLANTEAFF. CDR3 DNA sequence: TGTGCCAGCAGCCACGGGACAGGGTCATTGGCGAACACTGAAGCTTTCTTT.

This clonotype came up many times. The gene calls are TRBV12-3 or TRBV12-4 and TRBJ1-3; D is unresolved. Trimming removed 4 bases from V and 0 bases from J, with 10 bases in between. The CDR3 contains 15 residues. This chain's CDR3 is CASSYDTISGNTIYF. The CDR3 coding sequence is TGTGCCAGCAGTTACGACACCATCTCTGGAAACACCATATATTTT.

V and J are TRBV29-1 and TRBJ2-7; TRBD1 might be the D (6 bases). V was shortened by 6 bases and J by 3 bases, with 15 bases between the two germline ends. Germline values: CDR1 SQVTM, CDR2 ANQGSEA. The CDR3 runs to 13 residues. The CDR3 bases are TGCAGCGTGGAATTTTCCAGGGGCTACGAGCAGTACTTC. Its protein product is CSVEFSRGYEQYF.

The genes are TRBV3-1 and TRBJ2-5; a possible D gene is TRBD1 (6 bases). Germline CDR1 LGHDT, CDR2 YNNKEL (reference sequence). The germline V and J ends were trimmed by 4 bases and 7 bases, with 19 bases remaining between them. This CDR3 is built from 15 residues. The CDR3 protein is CASSRDGTPSGTQYF. The CDR3 nucleotides are TGTGCCAGCAGCCGGGACGGGACACCCTCGGGGACCCAGTACTTC.

The chain employs TRBV29-1 and TRBJ2-7; 10 bases match TRBD1. This CDR3 region has 12 residues. V shed 6 bases, J shed 4 bases, and the junction held 3 bases outside the gene matches. Germline lookup yields CDR1 SQVTM and CDR2 ANQGSEA. The CDR3 is CSVGGQGYEQYF. CDR3 DNA: TGCAGCGTCGGGGGACAGGGGTACGAGCAGTACTTC.

Ten or more counts support this clonotype. The chain combines TRBV12-3 or TRBV12-4 with TRBJ2-1; no reliable D call. Trimming pared 3 bases from V and 8 bases from J, leaving 11 bases between. CDR3 length equals 13 residues. This CDR3 reads CASSLSLGDEQFF. The DNA of the CDR3 is TGTGCCAGCAGTTTGTCTCTAGGCGATGAGCAGTTCTTC.

This rearrangement joins TRBV12-3 or TRBV12-4 to TRBJ1-1, with a tentative D call TRBD1 (6 bases). With 5 bases removed from V and 2 bases from J, the gap between germline ends came to 15 bases. The CDR3 sequence is 15 residues long. CDR3 in DNA: TGTGCCAGCAGTGACGTTGGACAGCTAAACACTGAAGCTTTCTTT. Its translation: CASSDVGQLNTEAFF.

The chain employs TRBV5-5 and TRBJ2-7; 11 nucleotides align to TRBD2. This CDR3 is 15 amino acids long. The V gene end was trimmed by 7 bases and the J gene end by 4 bases; junction bases not matched to a gene: 10. Germline values: CDR1 SGHKS, CDR2 YYEKEE (reference sequence). This CDR3 is CASAGSGRARYEQYF. CDR3 coding DNA: TGTGCCAGCGCCGGTAGCGGGAGGGCCAGGTACGAGCAGTACTTC.

This clonotype appeared many times. This chain links TRBV5-1 with TRBJ2-7; D is ambiguous. Looked up from germline, CDR1 is SGHRS and CDR2 is YFSETQ. The V end was cut by 0 bases, the J end by 5 bases, with 9 bases between. The CDR3 extends over 13 amino acids. DNA of the CDR3: TGCGCCAGCAGCTTGGACGGTCGGGACGAGCAGTACTTC. Protein sequence: CASSLDGRDEQYF.

This clonotype was seen once. A much bigger clone sits one base away, suggesting this may be a read error. The chain links TRBV5-1 to TRBJ2-1; maybe TRBD2 (6 bases). Per germline, CDR1 SGHRS and CDR2 YFSETQ. The V end lost 4 bases, the J end lost 4 bases, and 15 bases lay between the germline ends. The CDR3 totals 15 residues. CDR3 loop: CASSLGTCVYNEQFF. The CDR3 nucleotides read TGCGCCAGCAGCCTCGGGACTTGCGTATACAATGAGCAGTTCTTC.

This chain joins TRBV12-3 or TRBV12-4 and TRBJ1-1; TRBD1 might be the D (5 bases). V was trimmed by 6 bases and J by 6 bases, leaving 20 bases between them. The CDR3 is 15 residues long. CDR3 nucleotides: TGTGCCAGCAGCAACCACAGGCGTCGTGGGGCTGAAGCTTTCTTT. Translated, it gives CASSNHRRRGAEAFF.

This clonotype was seen repeatedly, ten times or more. The chain joins TRBV27 to TRBJ2-5, with D possibly TRBD1 on 5 matching bases. Trimming removed 3 bases at V and 3 bases at J, with 14 bases between. The CDR3 is 15 amino acids. The germline V gene encodes CDR1 MNHEY and CDR2 SMNVEV (reference sequence). The CDR3 region is CASSFLGRAEETQYF. The CDR3 coding sequence is TGTGCCAGCAGTTTCTTAGGCAGGGCTGAAGAGACCCAGTACTTC.

This chain connects TRBV5-1 to TRBJ2-3; the D is unclear. The CDR3 extends over 14 amino acids. Trimming removed 9 bases from V and 1 base from J, with 15 bases in between. The germline V gene encodes CDR1 SGHRS and CDR2 YFSETQ. DNA for the CDR3: TGCGCCACAAAGGACGGAATTCGCACAGATACGCAGTATTTT. Translation gives CATKDGIRTDTQYF.